The rows below give T cell receptor beta chains drawn from one sample of a study of CD8+ T cells in alopecia areata. The repertoire was sequenced with immunoSEQ multiplex PCR; TCRdb's copy has only in-frame clones and lacks some. The data show approximately 180,000 clones, approximately 53% seen once. The sequences come from CD8+ T cells sorted from blood, collected at week 24, from a patient treated with tofacitinib. The origin of the receptors is a human donor with alopecia areata. Each CDR3 is given with its conserved first and last residue. A D gene is named only where the DNA matches it firmly. Size values are once, few and many counts, or a class for expanded clones, and some rows have none.

TRBV7-6	TRBJ2-3	few	.	TGTGCCAGCAGCGTCGGCACAGATACGCAGTATTTT	CASSVGTDTQYF
TRBV29-1	TRBJ2-7	.	TRBD2	TGCAGCGTTGAAGTGCCCACGACTAGCGGGGCGACCTACGAGCAGTACTTC	CSVEVPTTSGATYEQYF
TRBV5-1	TRBJ2-1	.	.	TGCGCCAGCAGCTTGCTAGGTGTTGAGCAGTTCTTC	CASSLLGVEQFF
TRBV30	TRBJ2-7	.	.	TGTGCCTGGAGTTCCAGCTCCTACGGGCAGTACTTC	CAWSSSSYGQYF
TRBV5-6	TRBJ2-7	.	TRBD1	TGTGCCAGCAGCCTGCCGGGACAGAACTCCTACGAGCAGTACTTC	CASSLPGQNSYEQYF
TRBV19	TRBJ2-1	few	.	TGTGCCAGTAGTATTTCCGGGGGGCTCTACAATGAGCAGTTCTTC	CASSISGGLYNEQFF
TRBV4-3	TRBJ2-6	.	.	TGCGCCAGCAGCCCCCACCAGCTCTCTGGGGCCAACGTCCTGACTTTC	CASSPHQLSGANVLTF
TRBV30	TRBJ1-2	few	.	TGTGCCTGGAGTGGGGATGGCTACACCTTC	CAWSGDGYTF
TRBV4-3	TRBJ1-1	.	.	TGCGCCAGCAGCCAAGATCGACGAGCGGACACTGAAGCTTTCTTT	CASSQDRRADTEAFF
TRBV25-1	TRBJ2-7	few	TRBD2	TGTGCCAGCGAGGGACTAGCGTCCTACGAGCAGTACTTC	CASEGLASYEQYF
TRBV7-3	TRBJ2-2	.	.	TGTGCCAGCAGCCCCGGCACCGGGGAGCTGTTTTTT	CASSPGTGELFF
TRBV4-3	TRBJ2-7	.	TRBD1	TGCGCCAGCAGCCAGGGGACAGGAACCGGGTACGAGCAGTACTTC	CASSQGTGTGYEQYF
TRBV15	TRBJ2-6	few	.	TGTGCCACCAGCCGACACACGTCTAGCTCTGGGGCCAACGTCCTGACTTTC	CATSRHTSSSGANVLTF
TRBV10-3	TRBJ2-1	.	TRBD2	TGTGCCAGCGGACTAGCGGGGGGCGGAGAGCAGTTCTTC	CASGLAGGGEQFF
TRBV6-1	TRBJ2-1	once	.	TGTGCCAGCGCCCATAGTCAGCCCCAATATGAGCAGTTCTTC	CASAHSQPQYEQFF
TRBV29-1	TRBJ2-1	few	.	TGCAGCGTGACGTGGAGGTCCTACAATGAGCAGTTCTTC	CSVTWRSYNEQFF
TRBV30	TRBJ2-7	.	TRBD1	TGTGCCTGGGGGCTGGGACAGGGGTCTGGTTACGAGCAGTACTTC	CAWGLGQGSGYEQYF
TRBV4-3	TRBJ1-5	.	.	TGCGCCAGCAGCCAAGACAGAACCGGGGTTAGCAATCAGCCCCAGCATTTT	CASSQDRTGVSNQPQHF
TRBV19	TRBJ2-5	once	.	TGTGCCAGTAGTATGAGTAGGGGTGAAGAGACCCAGTACTTC	CASSMSRGEETQYF
TRBV27	TRBJ1-6	.	.	TGTGCCAGCAGTTTATCAATGCTTAATTCACCCCTCCACTTT	CASSLSMLNSPLHF
TRBV29-1	TRBJ2-1	few	TRBD1	TGCAGCGCACGGGACAGGGTCGTTGATGAGCAGTTCTTC	CSARDRVVDEQFF
TRBV13	TRBJ1-2	.	TRBD1	TGTGCCAGCAGCTCTGGACAGGGGCATAGTGGCTACACCTTC	CASSSGQGHSGYTF
TRBV30	TRBJ1-1	few	.	TGTGCCTGGAGTGTTGGTGTGGGGTCTGAAGCTTTCTTT	CAWSVGVGSEAFF
TRBV30	TRBJ1-1	few	TRBD1	TGTGCCTGGAGTGTACTGAGGACAGGGGCGATGAACACTGAAGCTTTCTTT	CAWSVLRTGAMNTEAFF
TRBV19	TRBJ2-7	.	.	TGTGCCAGTAGTATAGCAGGACTCGGATACGAGCAGTACTTC	CASSIAGLGYEQYF
TRBV30	TRBJ1-1	.	.	TGTGCCTGGAGTTGGGGGAACACTGAAGCTTTCTTT	CAWSWGNTEAFF
TRBV4-3	TRBJ2-7	.	.	TGCGCCAGCAGCCAAGATCTCGGACCCGGCTACGAGCAGTACTTC	CASSQDLGPGYEQYF
TRBV4-3	TRBJ2-1	few	.	TGCGCCAGCAGCCAAAGAACAGGGTCCAATGAGCAGTTCTTC	CASSQRTGSNEQFF
TRBV28	TRBJ2-5	.	.	TGTGCCAGCAGTTTATTACTCCTTCAAGAGACCCAGTACTTC	CASSLLLLQETQYF
TRBV10-3	TRBJ1-1	.	.	TGTGCCATCAGTGAAATGTCAGGGGCCAACACTGAAGCTTTCTTT	CAISEMSGANTEAFF
TRBV4-3	TRBJ1-5	.	.	TGCGCCAGCAGCCAAGAGAGAGGGATTAGCAATCAGCCCCAGCATTTT	CASSQERGISNQPQHF
TRBV23-1	TRBJ1-6	.	.	TGCGCCAGCAATCCGCCCCTCCACTTT	CASNPPLHF
TRBV5-1	TRBJ2-2	.	TRBD1	TGCGCCAGCAGCTTAGAGGACAGGGGCACCGGGGAGCTGTTTTTT	CASSLEDRGTGELFF
TRBV13	TRBJ1-1	.	.	TGTGCCAGCAGCATCGGGGAAAACACTGAAGCTTTCTTT	CASSIGENTEAFF
TRBV7-6	TRBJ1-1	.	.	TGTGCCAGCAGCTTACGACAGTCTAGAACTGAAGCTTTCTTT	CASSLRQSRTEAFF
TRBV27	TRBJ1-2	.	TRBD1	TGTGCCAGCAGTAGCACAGGGGCCCGCTATGGCTACACCTTC	CASSSTGARYGYTF
TRBV30	TRBJ1-1	few	.	TGTGCCTGGAGTGTGGGGCGGGTGGACACTGAAGCTTTCTTT	CAWSVGRVDTEAFF
TRBV7-6	TRBJ1-5	.	.	TGTGCCAGCAGCCAGACGGACATGGGCAATCAGCCCCAGCATTTT	CASSQTDMGNQPQHF
TRBV6-5	TRBJ2-7	.	TRBD2	TGTGCCAGCAGTCCCGGGGGGGCAGCCGAGCAGTACTTC	CASSPGGAAEQYF
TRBV5-1	TRBJ1-2	.	.	TGCGCCAGCAGCTTGGCAGCTAACTATGGCTACACCTTC	CASSLAANYGYTF
TRBV19	TRBJ2-3	few	TRBD1	TGTGCCAGTAGTATAACAGGGGGCCCGGTAGATACGCAGTATTTT	CASSITGGPVDTQYF
TRBV10-3	TRBJ2-7	.	.	TGTGCCATCAGTGACCCGGGCCTTACCTACGAGCAGTACTTC	CAISDPGLTYEQYF
TRBV7-9	TRBJ2-2	.	TRBD1	TGTGCCAGCAGCACCTGGGACAGGGACGGCACCGGGGAGCTGTTTTTT	CASSTWDRDGTGELFF
TRBV5-1	TRBJ2-1	.	TRBD1	TGCGCCAGCACAAGGACAGGGGGTGATGAGCAGTTCTTC	CASTRTGGDEQFF
TRBV27	TRBJ2-1	.	.	TGTGCCAGCGGGACTCTCAACTCTCAGCAGTTCTTC	CASGTLNSQQFF
TRBV29-1	TRBJ1-2	.	TRBD1	TGCAGCGCAGCAGGGGGTAGAAACTATGGCTACACCTTC	CSAAGGRNYGYTF